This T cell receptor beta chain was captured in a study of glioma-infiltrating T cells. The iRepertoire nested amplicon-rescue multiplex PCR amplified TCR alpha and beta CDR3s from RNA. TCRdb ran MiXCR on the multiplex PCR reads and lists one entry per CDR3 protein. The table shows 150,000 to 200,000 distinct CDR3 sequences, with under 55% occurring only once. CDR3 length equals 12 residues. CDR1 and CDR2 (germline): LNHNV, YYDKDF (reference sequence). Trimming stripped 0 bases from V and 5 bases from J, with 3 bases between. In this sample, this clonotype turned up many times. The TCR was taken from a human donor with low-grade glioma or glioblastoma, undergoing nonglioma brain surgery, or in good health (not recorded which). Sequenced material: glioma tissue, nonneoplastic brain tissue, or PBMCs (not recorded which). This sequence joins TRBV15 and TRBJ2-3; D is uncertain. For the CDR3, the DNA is TGTGCCACCAGCAGAGAACGAGATACGCAGTATTTT. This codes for CATSRERDTQYF.